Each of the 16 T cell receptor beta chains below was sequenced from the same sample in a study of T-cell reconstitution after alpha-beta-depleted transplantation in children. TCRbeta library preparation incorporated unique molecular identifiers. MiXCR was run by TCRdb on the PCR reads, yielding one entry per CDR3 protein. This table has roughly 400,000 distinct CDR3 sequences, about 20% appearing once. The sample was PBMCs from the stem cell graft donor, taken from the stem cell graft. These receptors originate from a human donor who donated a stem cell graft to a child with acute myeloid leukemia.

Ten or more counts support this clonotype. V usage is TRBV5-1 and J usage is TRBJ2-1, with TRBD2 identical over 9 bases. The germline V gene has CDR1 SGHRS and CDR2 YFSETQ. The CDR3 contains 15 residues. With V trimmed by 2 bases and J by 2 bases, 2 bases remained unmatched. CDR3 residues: CASSFAGGAYNEQFF. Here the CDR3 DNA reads TGCGCCAGCAGCTTTGCGGGAGGGGCCTACAATGAGCAGTTCTTC.

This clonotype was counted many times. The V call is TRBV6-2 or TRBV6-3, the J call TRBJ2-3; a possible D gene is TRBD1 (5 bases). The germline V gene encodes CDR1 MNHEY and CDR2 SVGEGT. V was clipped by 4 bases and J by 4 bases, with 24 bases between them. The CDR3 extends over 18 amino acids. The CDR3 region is CASSSRQSRSTHADTQYF. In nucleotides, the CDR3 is TGTGCCAGCAGTTCTCGACAGTCCAGAAGCACACACGCAGATACGCAGTATTTT.

The CDR3 DNA reads TGCAGTGCTCGAGCCGGGACAAGAGGCACCATATATTTT. Protein: CSARAGTRGTIYF. This chain links TRBV20-1 with TRBJ1-3; D is perhaps TRBD1 (6 bases). V lost 5 bases to trimming and J lost 9 bases, with 17 bases between them. CDR1 is DFQATT and CDR2 is SNEGSKA in the germline V gene (reference sequence). CDR3 size: 13 residues.

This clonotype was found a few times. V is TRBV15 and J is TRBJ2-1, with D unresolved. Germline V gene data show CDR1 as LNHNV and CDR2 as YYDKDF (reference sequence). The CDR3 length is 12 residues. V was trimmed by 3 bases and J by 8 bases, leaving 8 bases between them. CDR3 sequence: CATSREGDEQFF. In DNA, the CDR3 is TGTGCCACCAGCAGGGAAGGCGATGAGCAGTTCTTC.

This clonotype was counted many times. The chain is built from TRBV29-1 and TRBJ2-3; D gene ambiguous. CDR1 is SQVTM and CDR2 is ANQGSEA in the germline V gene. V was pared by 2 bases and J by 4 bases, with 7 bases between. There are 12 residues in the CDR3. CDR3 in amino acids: CSVETKADTQYF. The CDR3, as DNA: TGCAGCGTTGAAACTAAGGCAGATACGCAGTATTTT.

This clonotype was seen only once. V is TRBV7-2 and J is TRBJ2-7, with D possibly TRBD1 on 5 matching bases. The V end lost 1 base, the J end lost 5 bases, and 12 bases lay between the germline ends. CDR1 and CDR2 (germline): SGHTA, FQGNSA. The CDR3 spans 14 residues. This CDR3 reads CASSLVSGRDEQYF. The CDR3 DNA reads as TGTGCCAGCAGCTTAGTTTCGGGCAGGGACGAGCAGTACTTC.

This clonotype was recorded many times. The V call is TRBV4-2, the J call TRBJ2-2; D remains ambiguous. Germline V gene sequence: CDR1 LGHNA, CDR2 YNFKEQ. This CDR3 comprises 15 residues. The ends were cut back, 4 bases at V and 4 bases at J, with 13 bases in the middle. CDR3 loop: CASSRSAGATGELFF. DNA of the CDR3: TGTGCCAGCAGCCGATCCGCAGGTGCCACCGGGGAGCTGTTTTTT.

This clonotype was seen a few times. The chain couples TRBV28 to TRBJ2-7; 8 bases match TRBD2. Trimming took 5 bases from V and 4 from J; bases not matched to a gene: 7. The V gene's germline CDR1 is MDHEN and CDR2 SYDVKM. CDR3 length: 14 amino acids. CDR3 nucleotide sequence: TGTGCCAGCAGTCCCCGACTAGCGTCTTACGAGCAGTACTTC. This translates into CASSPRLASYEQYF.

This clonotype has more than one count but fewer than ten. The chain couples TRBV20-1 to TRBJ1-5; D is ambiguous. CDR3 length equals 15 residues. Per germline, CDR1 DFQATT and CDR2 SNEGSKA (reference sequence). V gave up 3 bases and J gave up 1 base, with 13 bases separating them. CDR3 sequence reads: CSASRRKQSNQPQHF. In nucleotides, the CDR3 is TGCAGTGCTAGTCGGCGAAAACAGAGCAATCAGCCCCAGCATTTT.

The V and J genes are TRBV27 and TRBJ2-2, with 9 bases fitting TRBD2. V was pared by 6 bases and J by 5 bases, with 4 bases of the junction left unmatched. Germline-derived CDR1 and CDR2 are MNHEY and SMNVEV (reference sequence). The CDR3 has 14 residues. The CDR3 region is CASRYLAGTGELFF. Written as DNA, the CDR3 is TGTGCCAGCAGATATCTAGCGGGGACCGGGGAGCTGTTTTTT.

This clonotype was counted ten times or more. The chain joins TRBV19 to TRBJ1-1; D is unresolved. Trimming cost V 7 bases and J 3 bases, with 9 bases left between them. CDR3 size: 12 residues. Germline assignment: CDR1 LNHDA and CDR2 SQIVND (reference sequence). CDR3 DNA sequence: TGTGCCAGTACCGCAAGGGACACTGAAGCTTTCTTT. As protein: CASTARDTEAFF.

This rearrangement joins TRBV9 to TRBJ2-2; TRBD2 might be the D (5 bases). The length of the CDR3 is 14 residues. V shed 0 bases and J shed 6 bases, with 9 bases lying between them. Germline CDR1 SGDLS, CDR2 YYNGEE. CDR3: CASSVGGSAGELFF. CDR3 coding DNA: TGTGCCAGCAGCGTAGGGGGTAGCGCCGGGGAGCTGTTTTTT.

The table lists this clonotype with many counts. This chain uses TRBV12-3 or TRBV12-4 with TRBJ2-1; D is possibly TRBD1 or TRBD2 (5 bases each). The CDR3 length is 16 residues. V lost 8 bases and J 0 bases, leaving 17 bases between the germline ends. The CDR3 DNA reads TGTGCCAGCTTACGGGACCGAGGTAGCTCCTACAATGAGCAGTTCTTC. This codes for CASLRDRGSSYNEQFF.

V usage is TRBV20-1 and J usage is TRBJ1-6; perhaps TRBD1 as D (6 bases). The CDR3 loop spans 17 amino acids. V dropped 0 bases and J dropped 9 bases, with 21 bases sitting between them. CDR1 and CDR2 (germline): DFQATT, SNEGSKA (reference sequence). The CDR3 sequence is CSARDNARGSRISPLHF. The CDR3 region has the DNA TGCAGTGCTAGAGATAACGCGAGGGGGAGCCGAATTTCACCCCTCCACTTT.

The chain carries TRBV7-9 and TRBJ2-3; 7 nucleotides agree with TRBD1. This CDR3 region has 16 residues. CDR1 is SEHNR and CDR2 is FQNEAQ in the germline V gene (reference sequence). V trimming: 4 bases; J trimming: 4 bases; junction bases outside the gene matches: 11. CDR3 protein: CASSSGQRRVSDTQYF. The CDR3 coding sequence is TGTGCCAGCAGCTCGGGACAGCGAAGGGTCTCAGATACGCAGTATTTT.

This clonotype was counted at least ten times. The CDR3 bases are TGTGCCAGCAGCCACGGACTAGTCCATGAGCAGTTCTTC. It codes for CASSHGLVHEQFF. The V call is TRBV7-2, the J call TRBJ2-1, with TRBD2 matching 7 bases. The CDR3 contains 13 residues. V shed 5 bases and J 8 bases; nucleotides not matched to a gene: 6. Per the germline V gene, CDR1 is SGHTA and CDR2 is FQGNSA.